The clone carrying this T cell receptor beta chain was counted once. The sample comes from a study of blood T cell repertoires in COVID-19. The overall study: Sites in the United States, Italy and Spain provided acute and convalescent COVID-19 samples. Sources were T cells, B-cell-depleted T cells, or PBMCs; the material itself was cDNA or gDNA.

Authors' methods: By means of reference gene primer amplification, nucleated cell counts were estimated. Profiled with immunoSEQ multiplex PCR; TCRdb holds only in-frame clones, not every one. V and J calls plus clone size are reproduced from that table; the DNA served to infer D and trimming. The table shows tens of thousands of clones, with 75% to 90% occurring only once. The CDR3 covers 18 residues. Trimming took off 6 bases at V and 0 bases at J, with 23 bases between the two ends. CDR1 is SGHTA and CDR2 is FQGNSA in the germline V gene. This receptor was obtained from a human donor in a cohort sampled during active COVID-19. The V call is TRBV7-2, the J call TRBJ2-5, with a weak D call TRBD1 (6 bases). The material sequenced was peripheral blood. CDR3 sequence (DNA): TGTGCCAGCAGTCTAGGGGTGACAGGCCTGGGACACCAAGAGACCCAGTACTTC. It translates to CASSLGVTGLGHQETQYF.